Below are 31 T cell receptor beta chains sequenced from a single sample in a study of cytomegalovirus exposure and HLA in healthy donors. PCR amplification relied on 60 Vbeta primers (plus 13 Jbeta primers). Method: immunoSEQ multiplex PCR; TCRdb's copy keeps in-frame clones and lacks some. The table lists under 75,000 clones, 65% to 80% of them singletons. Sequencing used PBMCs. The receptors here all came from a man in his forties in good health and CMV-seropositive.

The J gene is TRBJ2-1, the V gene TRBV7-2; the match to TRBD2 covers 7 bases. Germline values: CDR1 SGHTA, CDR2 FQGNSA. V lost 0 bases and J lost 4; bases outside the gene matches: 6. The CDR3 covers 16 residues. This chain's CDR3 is CASSLASMREYNEQFF. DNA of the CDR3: TGTGCCAGCAGCTTAGCGTCCATGCGGGAGTACAATGAGCAGTTCTTC.

CDR3 loop: CASRRGLGGNTIYF. The CDR3 DNA follows: TGTGCCAGCAGGAGGGGACTTGGAGGAAACACCATATATTTT. The V gene is TRBV6-5, the J gene TRBJ1-3; D possibly corresponds to TRBD1 (5 bases). The CDR3 contains 14 residues. Germline V gene lookup returns CDR1 MNHEY and CDR2 SVGAGI. Between the trimmed V and J ends, which lost 6 bases and 4 bases, there was a span of 13 bases.

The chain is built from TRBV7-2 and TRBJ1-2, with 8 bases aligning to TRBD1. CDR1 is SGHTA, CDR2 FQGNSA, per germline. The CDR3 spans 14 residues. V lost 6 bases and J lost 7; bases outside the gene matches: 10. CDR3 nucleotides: TGTGCCAGCAGACAAAGACAGGGGTTGGGTGGCTACACCTTC. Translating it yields CASRQRQGLGGYTF.

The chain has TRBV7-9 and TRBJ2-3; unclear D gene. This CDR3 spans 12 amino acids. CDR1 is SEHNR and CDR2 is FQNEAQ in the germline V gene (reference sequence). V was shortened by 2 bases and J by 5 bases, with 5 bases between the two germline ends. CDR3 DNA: TGTGCCAGCAGCTTACACGGAGATACGCAGTATTTT. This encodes CASSLHGDTQYF.

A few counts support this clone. The CDR3 bases are TGTGCCAGCAGGGAGCCAGAGGGGCTAGCGGCGGCCAATGAGCAGTTCTTC. Its translation: CASREPEGLAAANEQFF. V usage is TRBV2 and J usage is TRBJ2-1, with 7 positions matching TRBD2. The V and J ends lost 6 bases and 6 bases, in that order; junction bases with no gene match: 17. CDR3 length equals 17 residues. Germline V gene sequence: CDR1 SNHLY, CDR2 FYNNEI.

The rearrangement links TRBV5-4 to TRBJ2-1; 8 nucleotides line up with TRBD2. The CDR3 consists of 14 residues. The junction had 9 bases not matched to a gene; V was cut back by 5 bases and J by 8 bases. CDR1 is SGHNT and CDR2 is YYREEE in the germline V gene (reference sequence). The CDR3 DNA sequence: TGTGCCAGCAGTCCATATATCGGGGGGGATGAGCAGTTCTTC. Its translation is CASSPYIGGDEQFF.

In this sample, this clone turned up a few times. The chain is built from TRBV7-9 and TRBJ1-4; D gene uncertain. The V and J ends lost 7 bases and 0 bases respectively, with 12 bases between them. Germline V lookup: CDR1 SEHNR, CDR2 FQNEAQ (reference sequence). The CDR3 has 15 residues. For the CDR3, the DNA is TGTGCCAGCATAGCCCAGAGTGCAACTAATGAAAAACTGTTTTTT. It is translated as CASIAQSATNEKLFF.

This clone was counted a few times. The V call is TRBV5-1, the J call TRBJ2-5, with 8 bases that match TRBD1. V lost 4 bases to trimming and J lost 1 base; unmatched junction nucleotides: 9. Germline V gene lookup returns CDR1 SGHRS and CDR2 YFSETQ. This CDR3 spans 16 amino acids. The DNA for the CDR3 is TGCGCCAGCAGCACAGGGACAGGCGTGGGCCAAGAGACCCAGTACTTC. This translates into CASSTGTGVGQETQYF.

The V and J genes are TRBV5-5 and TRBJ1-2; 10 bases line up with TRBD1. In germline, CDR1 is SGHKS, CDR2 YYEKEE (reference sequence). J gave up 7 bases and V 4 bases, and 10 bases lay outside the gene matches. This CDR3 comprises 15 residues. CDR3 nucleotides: TGTGCCAGCAGCGCCTCCGGGACAGGGGTGGCTGGCTACACCTTC. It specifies CASSASGTGVAGYTF.

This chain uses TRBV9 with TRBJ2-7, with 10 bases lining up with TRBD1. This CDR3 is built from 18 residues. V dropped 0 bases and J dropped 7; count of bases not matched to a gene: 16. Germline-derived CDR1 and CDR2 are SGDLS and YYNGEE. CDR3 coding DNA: TGTGCCAGCAGCGTAGTATATAGGACAGGGGGTTACGTTTGGGAGCAGTACTTC. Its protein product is CASSVVYRTGGYVWEQYF.

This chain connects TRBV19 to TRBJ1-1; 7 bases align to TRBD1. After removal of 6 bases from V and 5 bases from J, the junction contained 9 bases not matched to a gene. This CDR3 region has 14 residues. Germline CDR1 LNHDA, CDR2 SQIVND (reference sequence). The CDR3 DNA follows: TGTGCCAGTAGCAAAGGCGGGACAGTAACTGAAGCTTTCTTT. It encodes CASSKGGTVTEAFF.

The CDR3 DNA is TGTGCCAGCAGTTTAGCGGGAGGGGCAGATACGCAGTATTTT. This gives the protein CASSLAGGADTQYF. The V call is TRBV9, the J call TRBJ2-3; 11 bases are shared with TRBD2. V lost 5 bases and J lost 4; bases outside the gene matches: 3. The germline gives CDR1 SGDLS, CDR2 YYNGEE. This CDR3 has 14 residues.

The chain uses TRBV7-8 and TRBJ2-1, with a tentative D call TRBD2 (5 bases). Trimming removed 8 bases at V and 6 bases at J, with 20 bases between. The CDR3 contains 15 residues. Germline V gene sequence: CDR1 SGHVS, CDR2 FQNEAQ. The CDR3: CASSLTVPTINEQFF. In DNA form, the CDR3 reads TGTGCCAGCTCGCTCACGGTGCCGACTATCAATGAGCAGTTCTTC.

CDR3 amino acids: CASSPGTSGGVSSYEQYF. CDR3 nucleotides: TGTGCCAGCTCACCAGGGACTAGCGGGGGGGTTAGCTCCTACGAGCAGTACTTC. The V call is TRBV18, the J call TRBJ2-7; the match to TRBD2 covers 16 bases. J was trimmed by 0 bases and V by 2 bases; bases with no gene match: 4. Germline V gives CDR1 KGHSH, CDR2 LQKENI. The CDR3 covers 18 residues.

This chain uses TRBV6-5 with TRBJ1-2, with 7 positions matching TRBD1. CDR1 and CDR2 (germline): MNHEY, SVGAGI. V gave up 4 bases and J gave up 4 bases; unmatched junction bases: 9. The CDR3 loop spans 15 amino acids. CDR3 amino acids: CASSSPGQTIYGYTF. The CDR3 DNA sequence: TGTGCCAGCAGTTCACCGGGACAGACTATCTATGGCTACACCTTC.

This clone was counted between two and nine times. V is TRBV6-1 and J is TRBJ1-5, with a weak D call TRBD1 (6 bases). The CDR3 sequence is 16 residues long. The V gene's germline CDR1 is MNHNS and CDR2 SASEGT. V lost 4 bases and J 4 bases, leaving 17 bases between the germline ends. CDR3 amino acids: CASSASGTTPNQPQHF. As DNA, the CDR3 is TGTGCCAGCAGTGCGTCCGGGACAACTCCAAATCAGCCCCAGCATTTT.

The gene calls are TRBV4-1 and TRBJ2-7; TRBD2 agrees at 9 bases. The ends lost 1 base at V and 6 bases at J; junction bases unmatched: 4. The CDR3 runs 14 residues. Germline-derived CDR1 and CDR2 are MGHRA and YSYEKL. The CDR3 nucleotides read TGCGCCAGCAGCCAAGGGATAGCGGGAGCCGAGCAGTACTTC. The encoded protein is CASSQGIAGAEQYF.

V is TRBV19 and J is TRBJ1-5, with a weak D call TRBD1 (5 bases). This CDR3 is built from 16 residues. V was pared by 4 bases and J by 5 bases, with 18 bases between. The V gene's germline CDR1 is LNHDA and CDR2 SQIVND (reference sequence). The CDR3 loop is CASSRQTGGNHQPQHF. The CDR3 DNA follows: TGTGCCAGTAGTAGACAAACCGGGGGGAATCATCAGCCCCAGCATTTT.

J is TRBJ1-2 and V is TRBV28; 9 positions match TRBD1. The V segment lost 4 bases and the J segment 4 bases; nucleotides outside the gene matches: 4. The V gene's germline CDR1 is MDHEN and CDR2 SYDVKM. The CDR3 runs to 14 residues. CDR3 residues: CASSSGTGTYGYTF. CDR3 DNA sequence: TGTGCCAGCAGTTCCGGGACAGGGACCTATGGCTACACCTTC.

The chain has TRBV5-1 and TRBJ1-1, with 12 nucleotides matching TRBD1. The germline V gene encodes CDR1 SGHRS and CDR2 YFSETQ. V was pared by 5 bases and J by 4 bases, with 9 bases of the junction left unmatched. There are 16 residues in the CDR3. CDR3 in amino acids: CASRFGTGGKSTEAFF. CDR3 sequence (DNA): TGCGCCAGCAGATTTGGGACAGGGGGCAAGAGCACTGAAGCTTTCTTT.

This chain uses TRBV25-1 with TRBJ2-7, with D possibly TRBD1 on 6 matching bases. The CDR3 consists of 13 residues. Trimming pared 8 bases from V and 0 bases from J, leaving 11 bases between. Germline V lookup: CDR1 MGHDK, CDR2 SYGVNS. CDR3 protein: CASRRGSSYEQYF. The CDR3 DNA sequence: TGTGCCAGCCGCAGGGGCAGCTCCTACGAGCAGTACTTC.

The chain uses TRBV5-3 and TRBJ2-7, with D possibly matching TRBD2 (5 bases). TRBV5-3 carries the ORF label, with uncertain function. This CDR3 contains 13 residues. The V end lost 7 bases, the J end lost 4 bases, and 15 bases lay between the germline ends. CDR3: CARFQAEGYEQYF. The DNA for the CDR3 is TGTGCCAGATTTCAAGCGGAAGGATACGAGCAGTACTTC.

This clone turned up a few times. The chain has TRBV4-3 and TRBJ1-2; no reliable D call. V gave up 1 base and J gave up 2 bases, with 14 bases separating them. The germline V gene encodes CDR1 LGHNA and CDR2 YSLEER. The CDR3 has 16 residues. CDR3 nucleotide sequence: TGCGCCAGCAGCCAAGGCCAGAACATTTTCAACTATGGCTACACCTTC. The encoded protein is CASSQGQNIFNYGYTF.

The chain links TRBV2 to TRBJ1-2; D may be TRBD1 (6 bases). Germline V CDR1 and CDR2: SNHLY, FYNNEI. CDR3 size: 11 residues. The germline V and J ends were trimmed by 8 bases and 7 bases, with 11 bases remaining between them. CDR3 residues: CASGGALGYTF. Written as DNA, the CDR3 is TGTGCCAGCGGGGGGGCGCTTGGCTACACCTTC.

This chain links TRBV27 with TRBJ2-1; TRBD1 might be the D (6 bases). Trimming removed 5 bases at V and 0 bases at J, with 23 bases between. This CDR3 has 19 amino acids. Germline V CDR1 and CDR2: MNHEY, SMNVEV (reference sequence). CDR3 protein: CASSPMTYRDISSYNEQFF. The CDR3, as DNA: TGTGCCAGCAGTCCGATGACGTACAGGGACATTAGCTCCTACAATGAGCAGTTCTTC.

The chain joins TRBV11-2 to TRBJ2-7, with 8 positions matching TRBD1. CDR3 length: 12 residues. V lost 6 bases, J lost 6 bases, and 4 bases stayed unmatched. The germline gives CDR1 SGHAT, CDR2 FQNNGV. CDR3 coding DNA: TGTGCCAGCAGACCCACAGGGGGCGAGCAGTACTTC. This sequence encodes CASRPTGGEQYF.

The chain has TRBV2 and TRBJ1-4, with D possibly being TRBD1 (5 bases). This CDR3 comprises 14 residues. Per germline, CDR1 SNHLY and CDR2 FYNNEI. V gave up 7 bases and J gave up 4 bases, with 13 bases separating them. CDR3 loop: CASTQGQVNEKLFF. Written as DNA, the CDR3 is TGTGCCAGCACCCAAGGACAAGTTAATGAAAAACTGTTTTTT.

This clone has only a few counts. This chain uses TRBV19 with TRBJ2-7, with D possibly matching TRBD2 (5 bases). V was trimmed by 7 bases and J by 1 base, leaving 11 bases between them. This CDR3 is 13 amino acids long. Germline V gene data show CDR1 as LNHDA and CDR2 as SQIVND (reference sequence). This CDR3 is CASNPGGSYEQYF. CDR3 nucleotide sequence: TGTGCCAGTAATCCAGGAGGTTCCTACGAGCAGTACTTC.

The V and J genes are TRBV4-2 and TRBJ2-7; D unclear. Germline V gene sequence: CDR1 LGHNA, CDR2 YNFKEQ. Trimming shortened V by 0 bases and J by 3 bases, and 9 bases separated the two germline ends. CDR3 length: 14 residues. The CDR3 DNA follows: TGTGCCAGCAGCCAAGATATAACTGTCTACGAGCAGTACTTC. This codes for CASSQDITVYEQYF.

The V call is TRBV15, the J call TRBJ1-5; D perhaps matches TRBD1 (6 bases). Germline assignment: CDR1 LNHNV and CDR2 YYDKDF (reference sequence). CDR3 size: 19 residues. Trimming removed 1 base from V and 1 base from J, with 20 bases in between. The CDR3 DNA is TGTGCCACCAGCAGAGGTCAGGGGTTCGGGGTCGGGAGCAATCAGCCCCAGCATTTT. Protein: CATSRGQGFGVGSNQPQHF.

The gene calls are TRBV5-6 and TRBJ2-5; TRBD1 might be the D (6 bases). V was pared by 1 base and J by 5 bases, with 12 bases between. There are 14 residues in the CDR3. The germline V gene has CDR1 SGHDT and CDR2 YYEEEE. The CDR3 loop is CASSLRTGWETQYF. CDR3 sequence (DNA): TGTGCCAGCAGCTTGCGTACAGGGTGGGAGACCCAGTACTTC.